This T cell receptor beta chain emerged from a study of cytomegalovirus exposure and HLA in healthy donors. Study outcomes and limitations: As a later analysis showed, a missense DCLRE1C variant was linked to trimming of TCR beta V- and J-genes. Researchers catalogued approximately 170 TCR beta chains as cytomegalovirus-associated.

CDR3 length: 13 residues. The J segment lost 6 bases and the V segment lost 2 bases, leaving 1 base of the junction unmatched. Per the germline V gene, CDR1 is SGHTA and CDR2 is FQGNSA. This clone occurred a few times. As yet, its antigen is unknown. PCR used 60 Vbeta primers and 13 Jbeta primers. Sequenced by immunoSEQ multiplex PCR; TCRdb stores in-frame clones only, minus some. The sample shows about 200,000 clones, about three quarters of them seen only once. V is TRBV7-2 and J is TRBJ1-2, with 9 bases lining up with TRBD1. This receptor was obtained from a woman in her forties in good health and CMV-seronegative. Material for sequencing was PBMCs. The CDR3 loop is CASSLRTGDGYTF. CDR3 coding DNA: TGTGCCAGCAGCTTACGGACAGGGGATGGCTACACCTTC. Using reference TRBV7-2 and TRBJ1-2 for the parts outside the CDR3, the full variable domain is GAGVSQSPSNKVTEKGKDVELRCDPISGHTALYWYRQSLGQGLEFLIYFQGNSAPDKSGLPSDRFSAERTGGSVSTLTIQRTQQEDSAVYLCASSLRTGDGYTFGSGTRLTVV.